The rows below give T cell receptor beta chains drawn from one sample of a study of blood T cell repertoires in COVID-19. Some clones are missing from TCRdb's copy, which holds only in-frame ones; the method was immunoSEQ multiplex PCR. The sample shows roughly 100,000 clones, about 80% of them seen only once. Input material: peripheral blood. The source is a man in his sixties with acute or convalescent COVID-19. The CDR3 runs from the conserved cysteine through the conserved F or W. The D gene is left open where the match is weak. Clone size is stated in some rows and not others, as once, few, many or a class when expanded.

few | TRBJ2-3 | 17 | TRBV7-9 | . | CASSLAGLAAATDTQYF | TGTGCCAGCAGCTTAGCAGGGCTAGCTGCCGCCACAGATACGCAGTATTTT
. | TRBJ1-6 | 19 | TRBV27 | TRBD1 | CASIKSIVGTGGYNSPLHF | TGTGCCAGCATTAAATCAATCGTCGGGACAGGGGGCTATAATTCACCCCTCCACTTT
. | TRBJ2-5 | 14 | TRBV18 | TRBD1 | CASSLDRGRETQYF | TGTGCCAGCTCCCTTGACAGGGGCCGGGAGACCCAGTACTTC
. | TRBJ2-4 | 12 | TRBV6-2/TRBV6-3 | . | CASSRGRNIQYF | TGTGCCAGCAGCCGGGGGCGGAACATTCAGTACTTC
. | TRBJ2-3 | 14 | TRBV28 | TRBD2 | CASSPGGPGDTQYF | TGTGCCAGCAGCCCGGGAGGGCCGGGAGATACGCAGTATTTT
. | TRBJ2-3 | 16 | TRBV7-8 | . | CASSLQLSGVTDTQYF | TGTGCCAGCAGCCTGCAGTTGTCTGGAGTAACAGATACGCAGTATTTT
. | TRBJ1-1 | 15 | TRBV6-6 | TRBD1 | CASSRPRDRNTEAFF | TGTGCCAGCAGTCGACCCCGGGACAGGAACACTGAAGCTTTCTTT
. | TRBJ2-3 | 16 | TRBV5-1 | TRBD2 | CASRFGTSGSTDTQYF | TGCGCCAGCAGGTTCGGGACTAGCGGGAGCACAGATACGCAGTATTTT
few | TRBJ1-4 | 15 | TRBV6-5 | TRBD1 | CASRFRDSFNEKLFF | TGTGCCAGCAGATTCCGGGACAGCTTTAATGAAAAACTGTTTTTT
. | TRBJ1-5 | 14 | TRBV25-1 | . | CASSEAGVHQPQHF | TGTGCCAGCAGTGAGGCAGGGGTTCATCAGCCCCAGCATTTT
. | TRBJ2-1 | 14 | TRBV5-4 | . | CASSSTGLHQEQFF | TGTGCCAGCAGCTCCACGGGACTCCACCAGGAGCAGTTCTTC
. | TRBJ1-4 | 15 | TRBV7-2 | TRBD1 | CASTRGGRAVEKLFF | TGTGCCAGCACGCGAGGGGGCAGGGCCGTTGAAAAACTGTTTTTT
. | TRBJ2-1 | 16 | TRBV28 | TRBD2 | CASEGTSASSYNEQFF | TGTGCCAGCGAAGGAACTAGCGCTAGCTCCTACAATGAGCAGTTCTTC
once | TRBJ1-6 | 16 | TRBV28 | TRBD1 | CASSYYPGQYNSPLHF | TGTGCCAGCAGTTATTACCCGGGACAGTATAATTCACCCCTCCACTTT